The T cell receptor beta chain under discussion was sequenced for a study of CD8+CD57+ T cells in acquired aplastic anemia. Genomic DNA served as template for TCR beta VDJ and CDR3 profiling. One entry per CDR3 protein, called by TCRdb with MiXCR from the reads. Here the sample spans around 200,000 distinct CDR3 sequences, around 50% being singletons. The sequence was collected from a human donor in good health, serving as a control. Specimen: sorted CD4+, CD8+, or CD8+CD57+ T cells (not recorded which) from PBMCs.

CDR3 nucleotide sequence: TGCGCCAGCAGCCAAGAGGACAGGGACAGGAGTTCACCCCTCCACTTT. As protein: CASSQEDRDRSSPLHF. The chain joins TRBV4-1 to TRBJ1-6, with 8 bases matching TRBD1. Trimming at V came to 0 bases and at J to 9 bases, leaving 7 bases not matched to a gene. The germline V gene has CDR1 MGHRA and CDR2 YSYEKL. This CDR3 comprises 16 residues.